This TCR beta chain was identified in a study of OX40 agonist ivuxolimab in advanced cancers. Study findings and constraints: There was clonal expansion of CD4+ and CD8+ blood T cells by week 6 at 0.1 to 3.0 mg/kg.

This clone has just one count. Its specificity is not known. The study sampled blood at baseline, cycle 4 day 1, and cycle 7 day 1. The repertoire was sequenced with immunoSEQ multiplex PCR; TCRdb's copy has only in-frame clones and lacks some. The table lists roughly 86,000 clones, 90% to 95% of them singletons. V was cut by 3 bases and J by 4 bases, with 9 bases left in between. The CDR3 totals 13 residues. The germline CDR1 and CDR2 sequences are SEHNR and FQNEAQ (reference sequence). This sample comprised CD4+ or CD8+ T cells sorted from blood, obtained in a trial of the OX40 agonist ivuxolimab. This receptor was taken from an adult with an advanced solid tumor such as melanoma, head and neck, liver or kidney cancer. The genes are TRBV7-9 and TRBJ1-2; D is undetermined. CDR3 protein: CASSLDNFYGYTF. As DNA, the CDR3 is TGTGCCAGCAGCTTGGATAACTTCTATGGCTACACCTTC. The full variable domain, its missing parts supplied by reference TRBV7-9 and TRBJ1-2, is DTGVSQNPRHKITKRGQNVTFRCDPISEHNRLYWYRQTLGQGPEFLTYFQNEAQLEKSRLLSDRFSAERPKGSFSTLEIQRTEQGDSAMYLCASSLDNFYGYTFGSGTRLTVV.